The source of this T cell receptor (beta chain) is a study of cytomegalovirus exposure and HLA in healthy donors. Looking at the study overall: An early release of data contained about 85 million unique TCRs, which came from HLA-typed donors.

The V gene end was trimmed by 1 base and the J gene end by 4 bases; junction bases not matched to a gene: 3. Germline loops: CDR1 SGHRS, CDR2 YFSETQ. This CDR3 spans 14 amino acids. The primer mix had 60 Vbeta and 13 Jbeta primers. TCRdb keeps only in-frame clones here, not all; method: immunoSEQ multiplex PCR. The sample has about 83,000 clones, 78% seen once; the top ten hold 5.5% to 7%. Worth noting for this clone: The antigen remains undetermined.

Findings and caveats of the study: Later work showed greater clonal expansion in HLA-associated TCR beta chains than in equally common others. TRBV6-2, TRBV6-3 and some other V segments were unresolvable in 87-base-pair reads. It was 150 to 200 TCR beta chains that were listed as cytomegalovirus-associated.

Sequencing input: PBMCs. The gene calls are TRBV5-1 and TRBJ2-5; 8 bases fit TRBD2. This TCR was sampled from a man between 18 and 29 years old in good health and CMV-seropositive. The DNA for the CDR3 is TGCGCCAGCAGCTTGAATGCGGGAGGAGAGACCCAGTACTTC. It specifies CASSLNAGGETQYF.